This record concerns one T cell receptor beta chain sequence. The CDR3 has 12 amino acids. Per germline, CDR1 GTSNPN and CDR2 SVGIG (reference sequence). The ends were cut back, 3 bases at V and 7 bases at J, with 12 bases in the middle. The sample is drawn from a study of blood T cell repertoires in COVID-19. Study-level information: Whether acute or convalescent, the COVID-19 samples came from the United States, Italy and Spain.

The protocol was immunoSEQ multiplex PCR, while the TCRdb copy is restricted to in-frame clones and leaves out a portion. The sample has 65,000 or so clones, about 81% seen once; the top ten hold more than 12%. The material sequenced was peripheral blood. The chain couples TRBV30 to TRBJ1-2; tentatively, D is TRBD1 (5 bases). The clonotype originates from an elderly man with acute or convalescent COVID-19. In DNA, the CDR3 is TGTGCCTGGAGAGGCCCGGGGGGTGGCTACACCTTC. Its translation: CAWRGPGGGYTF.